These T cell receptor beta chains were read from a single sample in a study of blood T cell repertoires in COVID-19. This table comes from immunoSEQ multiplex PCR, and its TCRdb copy is limited to in-frame clones, with some not included. The sample has some 120,000 clones; around 88% are singletons. The sequenced material came from peripheral blood. All receptors derive from a woman aged 45-65 years with active or convalescent COVID-19. Each CDR3 is given with its conserved first and last residue. A D gene is named only where the DNA matches it firmly.

V	D	J	CDR3
TRBV9	.	TRBJ1-4	CASSLGTGSTNEKLFF
TRBV15	TRBD1	TRBJ2-7	CATSTTRGRSVEQYF
TRBV5-1	TRBD2	TRBJ2-2	CASSSSGTYTGELFF
TRBV9	.	TRBJ2-1	CASSVGLVRSYNEQFF
TRBV3-1/TRBV3-2	.	TRBJ2-7	CASSHGVREPSYEQYF
TRBV15	TRBD2	TRBJ2-1	CATSTVAGVTQRYNEQFF
TRBV7-2	TRBD1	TRBJ2-1	CASSFLGTGDNEQFF
TRBV5-4	.	TRBJ2-5	CASSLEVGMGKETQYF
TRBV11-3	.	TRBJ2-3	CASSSPRETDTQYF
TRBV9	TRBD2	TRBJ2-1	CASSPRTSRSNEQFF
TRBV9	.	TRBJ2-2	CASSVEDVRVNTGELFF
TRBV6-1	TRBD2	TRBJ2-1	CASSELVGGRQYNEQFF
TRBV30	.	TRBJ1-1	CAWSRGGGSTEAFF
TRBV7-9	.	TRBJ2-2	CASSLARVTNTGELFF
TRBV27	TRBD1	TRBJ1-2	CASSLDRVNYGYTF
TRBV4-2	.	TRBJ2-3	CASSQDGTLQTDTQYF
TRBV28	TRBD1	TRBJ2-7	CASSFWGTGGSYEQYF
TRBV4-2	TRBD2	TRBJ2-7	CASSQETSGLRYEQYF
TRBV18	.	TRBJ2-2	CASSPRRTNTGELFF
TRBV27	TRBD1	TRBJ1-4	CASSWLGTGGAEKLFF
TRBV5-4	TRBD1	TRBJ1-4	CASSGTGGKGEKLFF
TRBV18	TRBD1	TRBJ1-2	CASSEGQGSQGYTF
TRBV14	.	TRBJ2-4	CASRLAKNIQYF
TRBV30	.	TRBJ1-2	CAWSGGLYGYTF
TRBV3-1/TRBV3-2	.	TRBJ2-7	CASSQARPSSYEQYF
TRBV28	TRBD2	TRBJ2-5	CASIKRRWEGQETQYF
TRBV5-4	.	TRBJ2-1	CASSLERYNEQFF
TRBV29-1	.	TRBJ2-7	CSVAVTGHEQYF
TRBV2	.	TRBJ2-3	CASIGVYSSTDTQYF
TRBV19	.	TRBJ2-7	CASSIWGESYEQYF
TRBV28	.	TRBJ1-2	CAAKGLHGYTF
TRBV15	TRBD1	TRBJ2-1	CATSRDFLLSGTGAEGEQFF
TRBV27	.	TRBJ2-7	CASRRTGTIITYEQYF
TRBV5-1	TRBD2	TRBJ2-3	CASSEVRGLAGPTDTQYF
TRBV30	.	TRBJ2-1	CAWRHRSGYNEQFF
TRBV7-2	TRBD1	TRBJ1-4	CASSLTGLSSEKLFF
TRBV28	TRBD2	TRBJ2-1	CASSSDIVRWNTGGDFF
TRBV12-3/TRBV12-4	TRBD1	TRBJ2-7	CASSGTGREQYF
TRBV15	.	TRBJ2-2	CATSRGTGANTGELFF
TRBV5-1	.	TRBJ1-4	CASSLAAESEKLFF
TRBV7-3	TRBD1	TRBJ1-1	CASSAQTGDTEAFF
TRBV13	TRBD1	TRBJ1-5	CASSFGQVNQPQHF
TRBV7-8	TRBD2	TRBJ2-1	CASSPGLAISRGDYNEQFF
TRBV6-6	TRBD1	TRBJ1-4	CASSLPTGGSEKLFF
TRBV7-8	TRBD2	TRBJ2-2	CASIHLTGGRVTGELFF
TRBV18	TRBD1	TRBJ2-7	CASSQGTGTYEQYF
TRBV4-1	.	TRBJ2-1	CASSQRQGLTYNEQFF
TRBV2	.	TRBJ2-7	CASSTGTGSYEQYF
TRBV9	TRBD2	TRBJ2-3	CASSGGGSSGRPTDTQYF